These 30 T cell receptor beta chains were sequenced from one sample in a study of shared clonotypes between healthy human individuals. Using immunoSEQ multiplex PCR, the repertoire was profiled, and TCRdb retains in-frame clones only, with some absent. The data contain about 2.4 million clones, approximately 94% of them singletons. Input material: naive CD4+ T cells from PBMCs. Subset in this sample: CD45RA+ positively selected. The receptors were sampled from a man between 18 and 29 years old in good health. Some clones in this sample may be carry-over from other donors' samples.

This chain uses TRBV2 with TRBJ1-1; D is unclear. Trimming took off 2 bases at V and 0 bases at J, with 16 bases between the two ends. Germline V lookup: CDR1 SNHLY, CDR2 FYNNEI. The CDR3 length is 17 residues. CDR3 DNA sequence: TGTGCCAGCAGTGAATCCGGGGTGACAAGAGTGAACACTGAAGCTTTCTTT. Its protein is CASSESGVTRVNTEAFF.

This clone came up once. The V and J genes are TRBV9 and TRBJ2-5; unclear D gene. Germline-derived CDR1 and CDR2 are SGDLS and YYNGEE. Trimming cost V 0 bases and J 5 bases, with 14 bases left between them. This CDR3 contains 15 residues. The CDR3 bases are TGTGCCAGCAGCGTAGGGGAACCCATTGGGGAGACCCAGTACTTC. Its translation is CASSVGEPIGETQYF.

The chain links TRBV7-9 to TRBJ1-6; D is uncertain. Trimming pared 10 bases from V and 1 base from J, leaving 20 bases between. Germline V lookup: CDR1 SEHNR, CDR2 FQNEAQ (reference sequence). The CDR3 length is 17 residues. CDR3 in amino acids: CATGVSLRWSYNSPLHF. In DNA, the CDR3 is TGTGCCACCGGAGTTAGTCTTCGATGGTCCTATAATTCACCCCTCCACTTT.

This sequence joins TRBV9 and TRBJ2-1, with TRBD2 matching over 10 bases. After removal of 0 bases from V and 10 bases from J, the junction contained 13 bases not matched to a gene. This CDR3 has 17 amino acids. The germline V gene encodes CDR1 SGDLS and CDR2 YYNGEE. CDR3 DNA: TGTGCCAGCAGCGTAGCCACAAGCGGGAGGGCCAGGGGGGAGCAGTTCTTC. The encoded protein is CASSVATSGRARGEQFF.

The chain employs TRBV5-1 and TRBJ2-5; no reliable D call. The germline V gene has CDR1 SGHRS and CDR2 YFSETQ. V shed 2 bases and J shed 5 bases, with 22 bases lying between them. This CDR3 region has 17 residues. The CDR3: CASSFNTPGLTGETQYF. CDR3 in DNA: TGCGCCAGCAGCTTTAACACACCGGGCCTCACTGGGGAGACCCAGTACTTC.

The chain uses TRBV5-1 and TRBJ1-3, with D perhaps TRBD1 (5 bases). V lost 0 bases to trimming and J lost 0 bases, with 16 bases between them. The germline V gene encodes CDR1 SGHRS and CDR2 YFSETQ. CDR3 length: 18 amino acids. CDR3 residues: CASSLESPPGTSGNTIYF. The CDR3 DNA sequence: TGCGCCAGCAGCTTGGAGAGCCCCCCAGGGACCTCTGGAAACACCATATATTTT.

The J gene is TRBJ2-1, the V gene TRBV5-1, with 8 bases that match TRBD2. V gave up 3 bases and J gave up 2 bases; unmatched junction bases: 10. The CDR3 length is 17 residues. CDR1 is SGHRS, CDR2 YFSETQ, per germline. The DNA of the CDR3 is TGCGCCAGCAGCTCCGGACTAGCCGGAATAGCCTACAATGAGCAGTTCTTC. It yields the protein CASSSGLAGIAYNEQFF.

This sequence joins TRBV27 and TRBJ2-1; 10 bases agree with TRBD1. The CDR3 runs to 13 residues. Germline V gene data show CDR1 as MNHEY and CDR2 as SMNVEV (reference sequence). V lost 8 bases and J lost 6; bases outside the gene matches: 4. The CDR3 DNA reads as TGTGCCAGCGGGGACAGGGGCGGCAATGAGCAGTTCTTC. Translating gives CASGDRGGNEQFF.

This chain connects TRBV28 to TRBJ1-2; D is perhaps TRBD1 (5 bases). V lost 6 bases to trimming and J lost 8 bases, with 22 bases between them. Germline V gives CDR1 MDHEN, CDR2 SYDVKM. This CDR3 comprises 15 residues. In DNA, the CDR3 is TGTGCCAGCAGCCGACCGGGACCCCCCTCAGGAGGCTACACCTTC. It translates to CASSRPGPPSGGYTF.

This clone appeared a single time. The chain has TRBV19 and TRBJ2-7; TRBD1 is a possible D gene (6 bases). CDR3 size: 15 residues. CDR1 LNHDA and CDR2 SQIVND come from the germline V gene (reference sequence). Trimming stripped 5 bases from V and 0 bases from J, with 14 bases between. CDR3 protein: CASSVTGITSYEQYF. The CDR3 nucleotides read TGTGCCAGTAGTGTCACAGGGATCACCTCCTACGAGCAGTACTTC.

This clone was seen a single time. The rearrangement uses TRBV2 and TRBJ2-1, with 10 bases aligning to TRBD1. With V trimmed by 1 base and J by 5 bases, 2 bases remained unmatched. Germline lookup yields CDR1 SNHLY and CDR2 FYNNEI. The length of the CDR3 is 15 residues. CDR3 in amino acids: CASSEGQGAHNEQFF. Here the CDR3 DNA reads TGTGCCAGCAGTGAAGGACAGGGGGCGCACAATGAGCAGTTCTTC.

The rearrangement links TRBV4-2 to TRBJ2-1; 7 nucleotides agree with TRBD2. The CDR3 has 17 amino acids. V shed 2 bases, J shed 0 bases, and the junction held 7 bases outside the gene matches. Looked up from germline, CDR1 is LGHNA and CDR2 is YNFKEQ. Written as DNA, the CDR3 is TGTGCCAGCAGCCAACCTAGGACTAGACGCTCCTACAATGAGCAGTTCTTC. Protein sequence: CASSQPRTRRSYNEQFF.

The chain combines TRBV6-4 with TRBJ1-1; D gene ambiguous. The CDR3 length is 13 residues. Trimming removed 3 bases at V and 2 bases at J, with 7 bases between. CDR1 is MRHNA and CDR2 is SNTAGT in the germline V gene. CDR3 nucleotides: TGTGCCAGCAGTGAAGGAGCTAACACTGAAGCTTTCTTT. It encodes CASSEGANTEAFF.

This chain links TRBV9 with TRBJ2-2, with unresolved D. V was shortened by 2 bases and J by 7 bases, with 12 bases between the two germline ends. In germline, CDR1 is SGDLS, CDR2 YYNGEE. CDR3 length equals 14 residues. The CDR3: CASSVGVGYGELFF. CDR3 DNA sequence: TGTGCCAGCAGCGTCGGAGTTGGCTACGGGGAGCTGTTTTTT.

The CDR3 reads CASSRRLLAGGETQYF. In DNA, the CDR3 is TGTGCCAGCAGTCGTCGCTTGCTAGCGGGAGGGGAGACCCAGTACTTC. The V and J genes are TRBV7-9 and TRBJ2-5; 12 nucleotides match TRBD2. With V trimmed by 6 bases and J by 5 bases, 10 bases remained unmatched. CDR1 and CDR2 from the germline V gene are SEHNR and FQNEAQ (reference sequence). The CDR3 sequence is 16 residues long.

The chain joins TRBV29-1 to TRBJ2-3; D remains unclear. V shed 5 bases and J shed 0 bases, with 24 bases lying between them. There are 18 residues in the CDR3. Germline-derived CDR1 and CDR2 are SQVTM and ANQGSEA. Here the CDR3 reads CSVILAIGRFISTDTQYF. The CDR3 DNA is TGCAGCGTTATACTGGCCATAGGCAGGTTCATAAGCACAGATACGCAGTATTTT.

V and J are TRBV6-1 and TRBJ2-1, with D hard to call. Trimming shortened V by 7 bases and J by 9 bases, and 10 bases separated the two germline ends. The CDR3 spans 11 residues. Germline V gene sequence: CDR1 MNHNS, CDR2 SASEGT. The CDR3 protein is CASTLGGEQFF. CDR3 DNA: TGTGCCAGCACGCTTGGCGGTGAGCAGTTCTTC.

This clone occurred once. This chain uses TRBV6-1 with TRBJ1-2, with 11 bases fitting TRBD1. Per germline, CDR1 MNHNS and CDR2 SASEGT. Trimming cost V 4 bases and J 0 bases; bases outside gene matches: 10. The CDR3 loop spans 18 amino acids. The CDR3 DNA follows: TGTGCCAGCAGTGGGCGGACAGGGGGCGAAAACACTAACTATGGCTACACCTTC. It translates to CASSGRTGGENTNYGYTF.

The chain recombines TRBV4-1 with TRBJ2-2; D remains ambiguous. Trimming took off 1 base at V and 4 bases at J, with 7 bases between the two ends. The length of the CDR3 is 14 residues. The germline gives CDR1 MGHRA, CDR2 YSYEKL. CDR3 nucleotides: TGCGCCAGCAGCCAAGGGGATCGCACCGGGGAGCTGTTTTTT. This gives the protein CASSQGDRTGELFF.

V usage is TRBV5-1 and J usage is TRBJ2-3; possible D gene TRBD2, 7 bases. Between the trimmed V and J ends, which lost 7 bases and 1 base, there was a span of 28 bases. CDR3 size: 19 residues. Germline CDR1 and CDR2: SGHRS and YFSETQ. The CDR3 DNA sequence: TGCGCCAGCCCCGGTCGAGCTTGGGGGGGCGGGAGACGCACAGATACGCAGTATTTT. Protein product: CASPGRAWGGGRRTDTQYF.

The gene calls are TRBV7-2 and TRBJ1-4; tentative D call: TRBD1 (5 bases). In germline, CDR1 is SGHTA, CDR2 FQGNSA. The V and J ends lost 2 bases and 4 bases respectively, with 11 bases between them. The CDR3 contains 15 residues. CDR3 sequence (DNA): TGTGCCAGCAGCTTACAGGGTGGGGATAATGAAAAACTGTTTTTT. Its protein product is CASSLQGGDNEKLFF.

The chain carries TRBV10-3 and TRBJ2-5; the match to TRBD1 covers 8 bases. The V and J ends lost 3 bases and 5 bases, in that order; junction bases with no gene match: 11. Germline values: CDR1 ENHRY, CDR2 SYGVKD. This CDR3 has 16 residues. This CDR3 reads CAISEPARGLGETQYF. CDR3 DNA sequence: TGTGCCATCAGTGAACCCGCCAGGGGGCTTGGGGAGACCCAGTACTTC.

Comment on this clone: The same CDR3 can be traced to other DNA sequences in this sample. This chain connects TRBV11-3 to TRBJ2-2, with 8 nucleotides matching TRBD2. From germline, CDR1 is SGHNT and CDR2 YENEEA. The CDR3 length is 15 residues. J was trimmed by 0 bases and V by 5 bases; bases with no gene match: 2. CDR3 nucleotide sequence: TGTGCCAGCAGCCTTAGCGGGGCGAACACCGGGGAGCTGTTTTTT. As protein: CASSLSGANTGELFF.

Points on this clone: Germline and junction disagree at one end, which may indicate a read error. V usage is TRBV5-1 and J usage is TRBJ2-7, with D possibly matching TRBD2 (5 bases). Germline V lookup: CDR1 SGHRS, CDR2 YFSETQ. This CDR3 has 10 amino acids. The chain's CDR3 is CASGSYEQYF. In nucleotides, the CDR3 is TGTGCCAGCGGCTCCTACGAGCAGTACTTC.

The CDR3: CASRKGRTSTDTQYF. CDR3 nucleotide sequence: TGTGCCAGCAGGAAAGGGCGGACTAGCACAGATACGCAGTATTTT. V gene TRBV6-6 combines with J gene TRBJ2-3; the D gene is possibly TRBD2 (5 bases). The CDR3 spans 15 residues. V lost 6 bases, J lost 0 bases, and 13 bases lay in between. Germline values: CDR1 MNHNY, CDR2 SVGAGI (reference sequence).

J is TRBJ1-1 and V is TRBV29-1; possibly TRBD1 for D (5 bases). Trimming took 1 base from V and 6 from J, leaving 12 bases between them. CDR3 length: 13 residues. CDR1 and CDR2 from the germline V gene are SQVTM and ANQGSEA. CDR3 region: CSVEVQGWAEAFF. The CDR3 DNA is TGCAGCGTTGAAGTCCAGGGATGGGCTGAAGCTTTCTTT.

This chain links TRBV15 with TRBJ1-2; TRBD1 might be the D (5 bases). V was pared by 0 bases and J by 7 bases, with 15 bases between. CDR3 size: 15 residues. The V gene's germline CDR1 is LNHNV and CDR2 YYDKDF (reference sequence). The CDR3 spells CATSRDRLGGVGYTF. In nucleotides, the CDR3 is TGTGCCACCAGCAGAGATCGGTTAGGAGGGGTTGGCTACACCTTC.

The chain recombines TRBV10-3 with TRBJ1-2; D gene ambiguous. The CDR3 has 13 amino acids. Trimming pared 3 bases from V and 4 bases from J, leaving 9 bases between. The germline V gene has CDR1 ENHRY and CDR2 SYGVKD. CDR3 in amino acids: CAISDRDSYGYTF. The CDR3 nucleotides are TGTGCCATCAGTGACCGGGATTCCTATGGCTACACCTTC.

The chain has TRBV7-2 and TRBJ2-1; D gene uncertain. Germline lookup yields CDR1 SGHTA and CDR2 FQGNSA. V lost 5 bases and J 4 bases, leaving 9 bases between the germline ends. The CDR3 covers 13 residues. The CDR3, as DNA: TGTGCCAGCAGCCCTCACCAGTACAATGAGCAGTTCTTC. Its protein is CASSPHQYNEQFF.

J is TRBJ1-2 and V is TRBV7-2; 9 bases are a match to TRBD1. V lost 5 bases, J lost 10 bases, and 8 bases stayed unmatched. CDR1 and CDR2 (germline): SGHTA, FQGNSA. The CDR3 spans 13 residues. In nucleotides, the CDR3 is TGTGCCAGCAGCGGCCGGGACAGGGTCGACTACACCTTC. Residues: CASSGRDRVDYTF.